The clone carrying this T cell receptor beta chain appeared a few times. There were TCR beta CDR3 regions amplified from RNA transcripts. HTBI primers were employed in a first-round RT-PCR of the TCR CDR3. In TCRdb, the multiplex PCR reads were re-called with MiXCR into one record per CDR3 protein. The data contain about half a million distinct CDR3 sequences, 20% to 25% of them seen just once; the ten biggest clones take up 49%. This record belongs to a study of T cells in Graves' hyperthyroidism and ophthalmopathy. Germline lookup yields CDR1 LGHDT and CDR2 YNNKEL (reference sequence). The trim removed 3 bases at V and 7 bases at J, leaving 15 bases unmatched. This CDR3 region has 16 residues.

The chain employs TRBV3-1 and TRBJ2-7, with 7 bases aligning to TRBD2. Sequenced sample: blood. The clonotype originates from a woman aged 65 to 85 with Graves' ophthalmopathy. The CDR3 loop reads CASSQIRDYPLREQYF. In DNA form, the CDR3 reads TGTGCCAGCAGCCAGATCCGGGACTATCCCCTTCGTGAGCAGTACTTC.